The 30 T cell receptor beta chains given below trace back to one sample, sequenced in a study of CXCR3-negative and CXCR3-positive naive CD8 T cells. Libraries were UMI-labeled 5' RACE TRB cDNA. From its re-call of the 5' RACE reads, TCRdb lists each CDR3 protein once, without DNA. The repertoire shows roughly 50,000 distinct CDR3 sequences; the top ten hold around a fifth. Sequencing used memory CD8+ T cells from blood. The receptor set was obtained from a human donor in good health. Some clones in this sample may be carry-over from other donors' samples.

The chain carries TRBV7-6 and TRBJ2-5; TCRdb proposes TRBD2, but this gene call is untestable without DNA. The germline V gene has CDR1 SGHVS and CDR2 FNYEAQ. The CDR3 runs to 20 residues. The CDR3: CASSLAPVLAGGPGKETQYF. Variable domain in full (rest from reference TRBV7-6 and TRBJ2-5): GAGVSQSPRYKVTKRGQDVALRCDPISGHVSLYWYRQALGQGPEFLTYFNYEAQQDKSGLPNDRFSAERPEGSISTLTIQRTEQRDSAMYRCASSLAPVLAGGPGKETQYFGPGTRLLVL.

The CDR3 sequence: CASSGSAGDNEQFF. The chain uses TRBV7-9 and TRBJ2-1; the TCRdb D gene call, TRBD2, has no DNA to confirm it. The CDR3 loop spans 14 amino acids. Germline assignment: CDR1 SEHNR and CDR2 FQNEAQ (reference sequence).

The chain recombines TRBV12-3 or TRBV12-4 with TRBJ2-1; TCRdb selects TRBD2, and the lack of DNA leaves this call unchecked. CDR3 length equals 17 residues. The CDR3 loop reads CASSFWGAGGAYNEQFF.

The CDR3 spells CASSTRTGEGYEQYF. The chain recombines TRBV25-1 with TRBJ2-7; checking the TCRdb D call of TRBD1 is not possible without DNA. The CDR3 sequence is 15 residues long. From germline, CDR1 is MGHDK and CDR2 SYGVNS.

The chain links TRBV11-3 to TRBJ2-1. The germline CDR1 and CDR2 sequences are SGHNT and YENEEA. The CDR3 loop spans 16 amino acids. CDR3 in amino acids: CASSFLSTSPYNEQFF.

This clonotype counts as large by frequency. J is TRBJ2-7 and V is TRBV6-2 or TRBV6-3. CDR3 length equals 15 residues. Germline CDR1 reads MNHEY; CDR2 reads SVGEGT. CDR3 protein: CASSYSGSAAAEQYF.

This clonotype is medium-sized by frequency. CDR3 sequence: CSVRGGQDSYEQYF. This rearrangement joins TRBV20-1 to TRBJ2-7; TCRdb lists TRBD1, though no DNA is available to test this call. The germline gives CDR1 DFQATT, CDR2 SNEGSKA (reference sequence). This CDR3 contains 14 residues.

The rearrangement links TRBV7-3 to TRBJ2-7; TCRdb calls TRBD1, which cannot be checked without DNA. Germline V gives CDR1 SGHTA, CDR2 FQGTGA. This CDR3 is 15 amino acids long. The CDR3 reads CASAPWAGRTYEQYF. The entire variable domain, with the rest obtained from reference TRBV7-3 and TRBJ2-7, is as follows: GAGVSQTPSNKVTEKGKYVELRCDPISGHTALYWYRQSLGQGPEFLIYFQGTGAADDSGLPNDRFFAVRPEGSVSTLKIQRTERGDSAVYLCASAPWAGRTYEQYFGPGTRLTVT.

The gene calls are TRBV27 and TRBJ2-5; the D gene TCRdb calls, TRBD1, cannot be checked with no DNA. The CDR3 has 14 amino acids. Per germline, CDR1 MNHEY and CDR2 SMNVEV (reference sequence). The CDR3 sequence: CASTSMGERETQYF.

The V and J genes are TRBV5-1 and TRBJ2-1. The CDR3 has 13 amino acids. Germline V gene data show CDR1 as SGHRS and CDR2 as YFSETQ. CDR3 residues: CASSPVFNNEQFF.

V is TRBV5-4 and J is TRBJ1-1. From germline, CDR1 is SGHNT and CDR2 YYREEE (reference sequence). The CDR3 is 14 residues long. CDR3: CASLDAGMNTEAFF.

The chain has TRBV5-1 and TRBJ2-4; there is no DNA to check the TCRdb D call of TRBD1. The germline gives CDR1 SGHRS, CDR2 YFSETQ. The CDR3 is made up of 13 amino acids. The CDR3 protein is CASSGGRSGLGNF.

V is TRBV27 and J is TRBJ2-1; the TRBD1 assignment by TCRdb is unverifiable without DNA. The CDR3 totals 16 residues. Germline values: CDR1 MNHEY, CDR2 SMNVEV (reference sequence). CDR3 amino acids: CASSPGTDAAYNEQFF.

The chain carries TRBV12-3 or TRBV12-4 and TRBJ2-1; the TCRdb call, TRBD1, lacks DNA for checking. The CDR3 contains 15 residues. CDR3 region: CASSPRQGADNEQFF.

V and J are TRBV7-2 and TRBJ2-2. Germline CDR1 SGHTA, CDR2 FQGNSA. This CDR3 has 14 amino acids. The CDR3: CASIVDGNTGELFF.

The chain joins TRBV5-5 to TRBJ2-2; with no DNA, the TCRdb D assignment of TRBD1 cannot be verified. The CDR3 is 16 amino acids. Germline V gives CDR1 SGHKS, CDR2 YYEKEE (reference sequence). The CDR3 here is CASSIPGSPVTGELFF. Supplemented by reference TRBV5-5 and TRBJ2-2, the full variable domain reads DAGVTQSPTHLIKTRGQQVTLRCSPISGHKSVSWYQQVLGQGPQFIFQYYEKEERGRGNFPDRFSARQFPNYSSELNVNALLLGDSALYLCASSIPGSPVTGELFFGEGSRLTVL.

V and J are TRBV7-9 and TRBJ2-7; there is no DNA to check the TCRdb D call of TRBD1. This CDR3 is built from 15 residues. CDR1 is SEHNR, CDR2 FQNEAQ, per germline (reference sequence). The CDR3 reads CASSLGGPLIYEQYF.

The chain joins TRBV7-9 to TRBJ1-1. The length of the CDR3 is 15 residues. Germline V gene sequence: CDR1 SEHNR, CDR2 FQNEAQ (reference sequence). CDR3 amino acids: CASSLEWGMNTEAFF. The full variable domain, in which reference TRBV7-9 and TRBJ1-1 provide the parts outside the CDR3, is DTGVSQNPRHKITKRGQNVTFRCDPISEHNRLYWYRQTLGQGPEFLTYFQNEAQLEKSRLLSDRFSAERPKGSFSTLEIQRTEQGDSAMYLCASSLEWGMNTEAFFGQGTRLTVV.

The rearrangement uses TRBV12-5 and TRBJ2-1; TCRdb lists TRBD2, though no DNA is available to test this call. The CDR3 is 17 amino acids. Germline CDR1 and CDR2: LGHNT and FRNRAP. CDR3 amino acids: CASGPGGLAGTWNEQFF. The full variable domain, with the rest looked up from reference TRBV12-5 and TRBJ2-1, is DARVTQTPRHKVTEMGQEVTMRCQPILGHNTVFWYRQTMMQGLELLAYFRNRAPLDDSGMPKDRFSAEMPDATLATLKIQPSEPRDSAVYFCASGPGGLAGTWNEQFFGPGTRLTVL.

CDR3 amino acids: CASSSPSGGTQETQYF. The chain combines TRBV7-9 with TRBJ2-5; TCRdb reports TRBD1, a call that lacks DNA to check it against. CDR3 length: 16 amino acids. Looked up from germline, CDR1 is SEHNR and CDR2 is FQNEAQ (reference sequence).

This chain links TRBV7-9 with TRBJ2-7; the D gene TCRdb calls, TRBD1, cannot be checked with no DNA. The CDR3 consists of 20 residues. Germline CDR1 is SEHNR and CDR2 is FQNEAQ (reference sequence). The CDR3 spells CASSSQPGTGFGGVSYEQYF.

The gene calls are TRBV27 and TRBJ2-1; the D gene TCRdb calls, TRBD1, cannot be checked with no DNA. Germline loops: CDR1 MNHEY, CDR2 SMNVEV (reference sequence). This CDR3 is 13 amino acids long. CDR3 loop: CASSPQGDNEQFF.

The chain employs TRBV15 and TRBJ2-1. Germline V gene lookup returns CDR1 LNHNV and CDR2 YYDKDF (reference sequence). The CDR3 runs to 13 residues. The CDR3 region is CATSRDGDNEQFF.

The rearrangement links TRBV29-1 to TRBJ2-7. This CDR3 is 15 amino acids long. Germline V gives CDR1 SQVTM, CDR2 ANQGSEA. This chain's CDR3 is CSVEDLVGGSSEQYF.

The V and J genes are TRBV7-9 and TRBJ1-1. Germline assignment: CDR1 SEHNR and CDR2 FQNEAQ (reference sequence). CDR3 length: 12 amino acids. The CDR3 loop reads CASSGVRSEAFF.

V usage is TRBV29-1 and J usage is TRBJ2-2; without DNA, the TCRdb call of TRBD1 cannot be checked. CDR1 and CDR2 (germline): SQVTM, ANQGSEA. This CDR3 has 14 amino acids. CDR3 sequence reads: CSVDRGLNTGELFF.

The chain links TRBV3-1 to TRBJ2-2; TCRdb reports TRBD1, a call that lacks DNA to check it against. The CDR3 is made up of 16 amino acids. Germline V lookup: CDR1 LGHDT, CDR2 YNNKEL (reference sequence). The CDR3: CASSQAGQGRFGELFF.

The genes are TRBV7-2 and TRBJ2-7. The CDR3 extends over 14 amino acids. Germline CDR1 SGHTA, CDR2 FQGNSA. CDR3: CASSLAVAVYEQYF.

The rearrangement uses TRBV4-3 and TRBJ1-5. CDR1 is LGHNA and CDR2 is YSLEER in the germline V gene. This CDR3 has 14 residues. The CDR3 reads CASSLERARQPQHF.

This chain links TRBV29-1 with TRBJ2-1; TCRdb returns TRBD2, unconfirmable since there is no DNA. Germline V gene lookup returns CDR1 SQVTM and CDR2 ANQGSEA. This CDR3 is built from 13 residues. This CDR3 reads CSVGTSAYNEQFF.